Listed here are 11 T cell receptor beta chains from one sample, sequenced in a study of blood T cell repertoires in COVID-19. The repertoire was sequenced with immunoSEQ multiplex PCR; TCRdb's copy has only in-frame clones and lacks some. The profile covers about 250,000 clones, with roughly 80% appearing a single time and over 4% taken by the ten largest. Sequenced material: PBMCs or T cells enriched from blood (not recorded which). The receptors here all came from a man in his forties who had been exposed to COVID-19.

The chain uses TRBV7-8 and TRBJ2-2, with D perhaps matching TRBD1 (5 bases). The CDR3 contains 16 residues. Germline V CDR1 and CDR2: SGHVS, FQNEAQ. V lost 5 bases to trimming and J lost 0 bases, with 13 bases between them. The DNA of the CDR3 is TGTGCCAGCAGCCCCAGGGCACAGTCGAACACCGGGGAGCTGTTTTTT. This gives the protein CASSPRAQSNTGELFF.

The chain has TRBV7-9 and TRBJ2-1; 9 nucleotides line up with TRBD2. The junction had 3 bases not matched to a gene; V was cut back by 1 base and J by 5 bases. From germline, CDR1 is SEHNR and CDR2 FQNEAQ (reference sequence). The CDR3 spans 15 residues. CDR3: CASSLVTSGHNEQFF. For the CDR3, the DNA is TGTGCCAGCAGCTTAGTGACTAGCGGTCACAATGAGCAGTTCTTC.

The V call is TRBV5-1, the J call TRBJ1-4, with 7 nucleotides matching TRBD1. Germline loops: CDR1 SGHRS, CDR2 YFSETQ. V trimming: 5 bases; J trimming: 3 bases; junction bases outside the gene matches: 10. The CDR3 is made up of 16 amino acids. This chain's CDR3 is CASSPDRVMANEKLFF. In DNA, the CDR3 is TGCGCCAGCAGTCCAGACAGGGTAATGGCTAATGAAAAACTGTTTTTT. Full variable domain (outside the CDR3, taken from reference TRBV5-1 and TRBJ1-4): KAGVTQTPRYLIKTRGQQVTLSCSPISGHRSVSWYQQTPGQGLQFLFEYFSETQRNKGNFPGRFSGRQFSNSRSEMNVSTLELGDSALYLCASSPDRVMANEKLFFGSGTQLSVL.

This clone has just a few counts. Within the sample, other DNA sequences also encode this same CDR3. This chain connects TRBV5-1 to TRBJ2-2; TRBD2 is a possible D gene (6 bases). This CDR3 has 14 amino acids. Germline V gene sequence: CDR1 SGHRS, CDR2 YFSETQ. V was trimmed by 0 bases and J by 4 bases, leaving 7 bases between them. CDR3: CASSLDGGTGELFF. For the CDR3, the DNA is TGCGCCAGCAGCTTGGACGGGGGCACCGGGGAGCTGTTTTTT.

The chain employs TRBV24-1 and TRBJ1-1; 9 bases are a match to TRBD1. CDR1 KGHDR and CDR2 SFDVKD come from the germline V gene. After removal of 8 bases from V and 3 bases from J, the junction contained 12 bases not matched to a gene. CDR3 length equals 16 residues. CDR3: CATMGGTGPRDTEAFF. CDR3 DNA sequence: TGTGCCACCATGGGGGGGACAGGGCCCAGGGACACTGAAGCTTTCTTT.

J is TRBJ1-1 and V is TRBV6-5; D gene unclear. This CDR3 has 16 amino acids. With 3 bases removed from V and 3 bases from J, the gap between germline ends came to 17 bases. CDR1 and CDR2 (germline): MNHEY, SVGAGI. CDR3 sequence: CASSYKFPPRDTEAFF. The CDR3, as DNA: TGTGCCAGCAGTTATAAGTTCCCCCCTCGGGACACTGAAGCTTTCTTT.

This clone was counted a single time. The rearrangement links TRBV29-1 to TRBJ2-2, with TRBD1 matching 11 bases. J was trimmed by 7 bases and V by 1 base; bases with no gene match: 8. Germline values: CDR1 SQVTM, CDR2 ANQGSEA. CDR3 length equals 16 residues. CDR3 nucleotide sequence: TGCAGCGTTGAAGGGGGACAGGGGGAGGTTGTCGGGGAGCTGTTTTTT. The encoded protein is CSVEGGQGEVVGELFF.

The chain links TRBV14 to TRBJ2-1; 10 bases align to TRBD2. Germline V lookup: CDR1 SGHDN, CDR2 FVKESK. CDR3 length: 17 residues. With 1 base clipped from V and 4 bases from J, the junction kept 7 bases outside the gene matches. The CDR3 DNA sequence: TGTGCCAGCAGCCAAGGAGCGACTAGCGGGTATTACAATGAGCAGTTCTTC. This gives the protein CASSQGATSGYYNEQFF. The entire variable domain, with the rest obtained from reference TRBV14 and TRBJ2-1, is as follows: EAGVTQFPSHSVIEKGQTVTLRCDPISGHDNLYWYRRVMGKEIKFLLHFVKESKQDESGMPNNRFLAERTGGTYSTLKVQPAELEDSGVYFCASSQGATSGYYNEQFFGPGTRLTVL.

This clone appeared once. The V call is TRBV7-8, the J call TRBJ2-1; 7 bases match TRBD2. Germline V gene sequence: CDR1 SGHVS, CDR2 FQNEAQ. After removal of 5 bases from V and 9 bases from J, the junction contained 13 bases not matched to a gene. This CDR3 region has 15 residues. CDR3 loop: CASSLGGRASGEQFF. The CDR3 nucleotides are TGTGCCAGCAGCCTAGGAGGGAGGGCCTCGGGTGAGCAGTTCTTC.

This chain joins TRBV30 and TRBJ2-3; 9 nucleotides align to TRBD2. This CDR3 has 15 residues. Germline V lookup: CDR1 GTSNPN, CDR2 SVGIG (reference sequence). J was trimmed by 2 bases and V by 4 bases; bases with no gene match: 7. The CDR3 here is CAWNPSGDLTDTQYF. DNA for the CDR3: TGTGCCTGGAACCCTAGCGGGGATCTCACAGATACGCAGTATTTT.

This chain uses TRBV6-1 with TRBJ2-1; 14 bases map to TRBD2. The CDR3 totals 20 residues. Germline V gene lookup returns CDR1 MNHNS and CDR2 SASEGT. The V segment lost 2 bases and the J segment 5 bases; nucleotides outside the gene matches: 14. The CDR3 bases are TGTGCCAGCAGTGAACAGGCCGGGACTAGCGGGAGAAGTAGGAACAATGAGCAGTTCTTC. Translated, it gives CASSEQAGTSGRSRNNEQFF.